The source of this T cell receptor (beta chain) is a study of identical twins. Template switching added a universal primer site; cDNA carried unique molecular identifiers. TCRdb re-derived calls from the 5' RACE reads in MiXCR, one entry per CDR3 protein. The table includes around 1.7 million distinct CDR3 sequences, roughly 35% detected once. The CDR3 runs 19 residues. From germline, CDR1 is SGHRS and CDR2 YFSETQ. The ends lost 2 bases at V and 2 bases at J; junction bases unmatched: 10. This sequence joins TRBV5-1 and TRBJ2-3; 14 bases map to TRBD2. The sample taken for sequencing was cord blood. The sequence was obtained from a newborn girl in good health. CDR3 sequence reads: CASSFGQRLAGGLTDTQYF. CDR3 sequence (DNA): TGCGCCAGCAGCTTCGGACAGAGACTAGCGGGAGGGCTCACAGATACGCAGTATTTT.